Reported below is one TCR beta chain. Trimming cost V 3 bases and J 13 bases, with 11 bases left between them. Germline V gene lookup returns CDR1 MDHEN and CDR2 SYDVKM. The CDR3 consists of 11 residues. This record belongs to a study of OX40 agonist ivuxolimab in advanced cancers. Method: immunoSEQ multiplex PCR; TCRdb's copy keeps in-frame clones and lacks some. The sample includes about 17,000 clones, approximately 85% of them seen just once. The sample was CD4+ or CD8+ T cells sorted from blood, taken in a trial of the OX40 agonist ivuxolimab. The genes are TRBV28 and TRBJ2-3, with D tentatively TRBD1 (6 bases). The sequence was collected from an adult with an advanced solid tumor such as melanoma, head and neck, liver or kidney cancer. CDR3 coding DNA: TGTGCCAGCAGTTTCCAGGGGCGGGAGTATTTT. Amino acids: CASSFQGREYF.